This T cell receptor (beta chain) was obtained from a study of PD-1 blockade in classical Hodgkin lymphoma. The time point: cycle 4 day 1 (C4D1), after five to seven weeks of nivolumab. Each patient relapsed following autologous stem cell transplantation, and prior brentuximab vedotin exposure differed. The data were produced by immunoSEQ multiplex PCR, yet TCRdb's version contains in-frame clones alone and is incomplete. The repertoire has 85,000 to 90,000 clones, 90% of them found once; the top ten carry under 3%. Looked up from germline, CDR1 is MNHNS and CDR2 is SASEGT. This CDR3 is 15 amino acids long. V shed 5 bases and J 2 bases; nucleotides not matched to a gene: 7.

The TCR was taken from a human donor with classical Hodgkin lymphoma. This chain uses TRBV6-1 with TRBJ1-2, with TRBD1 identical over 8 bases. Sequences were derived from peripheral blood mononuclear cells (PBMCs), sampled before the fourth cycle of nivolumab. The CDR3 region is CASSPMTGANYGYTF. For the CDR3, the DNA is TGTGCCAGCAGTCCCATGACAGGGGCCAACTATGGCTACACCTTC.